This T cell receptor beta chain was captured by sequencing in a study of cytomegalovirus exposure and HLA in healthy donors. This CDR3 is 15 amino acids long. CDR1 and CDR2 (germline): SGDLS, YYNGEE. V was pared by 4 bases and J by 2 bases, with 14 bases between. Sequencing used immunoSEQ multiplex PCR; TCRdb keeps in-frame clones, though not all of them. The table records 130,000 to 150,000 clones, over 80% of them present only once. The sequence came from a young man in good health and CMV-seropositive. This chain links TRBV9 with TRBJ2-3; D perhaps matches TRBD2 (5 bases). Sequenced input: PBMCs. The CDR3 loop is CASSLRAHDTDTQYF. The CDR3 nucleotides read TGTGCCAGCAGCTTGCGGGCCCATGACACAGATACGCAGTATTTT.